These T cell receptor beta chains were read from a single sample in a study of CD8 T cells in Susac syndrome. TCRdb fed the immunoSEQ multiplex PCR reads into MiXCR, producing one record per CDR3 protein. In the table there are tens of thousands of distinct CDR3 sequences, roughly 96% of which are singletons. Sequencing was done on a sample of CD8+ T cells from PBMCs. The receptors here all came from a human donor with Susac syndrome. Each CDR3 is given without its conserved first and last residue. Clone size appears in some rows only: once, few, many, or a class for an expanded clone.

v_gene	abundance	j_gene	CDR3aa
TRBV5-4	.	TRBJ1-6	ASSPGGTHPLH
TRBV7-2	.	TRBJ2-6	AGGRGVAGANVLT
TRBV20-1	.	TRBJ1-2	SARERPYGYT
TRBV20-1	.	TRBJ2-5	SAPVGGRETQY
TRBV6-1	.	TRBJ1-2	ASPHGDGYGYT
TRBV5-6	.	TRBJ2-7	ASSGGQVYEQY
TRBV29-1	.	TRBJ1-2	SVEDAGALNYGYT
TRBV19	.	TRBJ1-2	ASINHGGNYGYT
TRBV30	.	TRBJ2-7	AWSEGSSYEQY
TRBV14	once	TRBJ2-6	ASSQDAGGGANVLT
TRBV20-1	.	TRBJ2-3	SAVDSPSDTQY
TRBV20-1	.	TRBJ2-3	SARDRADTQY
TRBV19	once	TRBJ1-5	ASTQDWGTQPQH
TRBV20-1	.	TRBJ1-5	SARRGAGNQPQH
TRBV6-5	.	TRBJ1-4	ASSGSDRGGEKLF
TRBV4-3	.	TRBJ2-2	ASSQGLGNTGELF
TRBV6-5	.	TRBJ2-4	ASSRGGVNIQY
TRBV5-1	.	TRBJ1-4	ASSIRVDANEKLF
TRBV29-1	.	TRBJ2-5	SVERSPKRVLHQETQY
TRBV20-1	few	TRBJ2-7	SARDGDKGSYEQY
TRBV14	once	TRBJ1-6	ASSQAFTGGNSPLH
TRBV20-1	.	TRBJ1-2	SARDYTEVDGYT
TRBV9	once	TRBJ2-3	ASSSNTGGSSTDTQY
TRBV2	.	TRBJ2-1	ASKGEAGYNEQF
TRBV28	.	TRBJ2-7	ASSSASYGGKYEQY
TRBV11-3	.	TRBJ2-7	ASSRPGGTYEQY